The subject of this entry is one TCR beta chain. It has no known antigen specificity. No qualities accompany the bases; no much larger clone lies one base away. The CDR3 regions of human TCRbeta chains were analyzed by immunosequencing. Processing in the source paper ran as follows. Repertoire TCRs were matched against a reference library of SARS-CoV-2-specific TCRs generated with the MIRA antigen-specificity platform. Breadth was defined as the fraction of unique TCRs that were SARS-CoV-2-associated. Depth was defined as the fraction of total T cells that were SARS-CoV-2-associated. Using the MIRA data, each spike-specific TCR was mapped to the spike region that the TCR reacts to and placed in a CD4 or CD8 class. Log10-transformed breadth and depth values were compared by one-way ANOVA with Sidak's multiple comparisons tests. TCRdb stores this immuneACCESS table with in-frame sequences only. Part of the clones is absent; in the studies checked, under half of the shortfall reflects unresolved V genes, and no reason is known for the rest. V, J and clone size are those of that table, while D and trimming were read from the DNA. This sample lists 150,000 to 200,000 clones; approximately 95% were detected once. Of the sample, around 4.3% falls within the top ten clones.

The sample originates from a study of T cell responses to AZD1222 COVID-19 vaccine (dated by TCRdb to about 2021). Describing the broader study: AZD1222 recipients with second doses at about 4 weeks or about 12 weeks were pooled, because spike-specific TCR depth and breadth did not differ between schedules. TCR sequencing covered roughly 230 trial participants: 200 to 210 given two doses of AZD1222 and about 26 given two doses of MenACWY control vaccine. Trial participants were enrolled by age into subgroups of 18-55, 56-69 and 70-plus years, and around 150, 28 and 57 TCR-sequenced participants, respectively, were included in these subgroups.

This sample's time point label indicates: baseline before first vaccination. The vaccinee samples were drawn from two UK trials, COV001 and COV002, one of which was a single-blind randomized controlled phase 2/3 trial testing AZD1222 (ChAdOx1 nCoV-19) in healthy adults. For TCRbeta chain sequencing, PBMC samples from trial participants were taken at day 0 and at day 28 after the second dose. The investigation overall reported the following: Participants were mostly white British and included more females than males, and it was suggested by the authors that clonal diversity may have been underestimated. Conclusions about previously exposed vaccinees are limited because only six or seven AZD1222 recipients were SARS-CoV-2 seropositive at baseline. Reportedly, almost half of the unique spike-specific TCRs recognized epitopes lying outside the regions that are mutated in the B.1.351 and B.1.1.7 variants. Spike-specific TCR breadth and depth rose significantly after two AZD1222 doses compared with day 0 and with MenACWY recipients. In the small 56-69-year group, the increase in depth fell short of significance, most likely because of low power. Because no samples from the day 14 peak response were available, repertoires could be characterized only after the peak T cell response. The whole spike protein was spanned by vaccine-associated CD4 TCRs, and dominant responses were seen in regions 160-218 and 743-854.

This specimen consisted of peripheral blood, obtained on day 0 of AZD1222 vaccination. The receptor was derived from an adult in good health.

The DNA sequence reads TGCGCCAGCAGCTACCCTTCTACGGGGGCCGGGGAGCTGTTTTTT. The translation is CASSYPSTGAGELFF. Recombination connected TRBV5-1 to TRBJ2-2; TRBD2 is a weak D gene call, 6 bases matching. The CDR3 starts with the cysteine, ends with the phenylalanine, and has 15 residues. The sequence is cut down to CDR3 DNA, 45 bases in frame from base 1. Deletion took 3 bases off V and 6 bases off J, with a span of 15 bases between the germline ends. The CDR1 and CDR2 encoded by the germline V gene are SGHRS and YFSETQ. When the CDR3 is completed using the reference TRBV5-1 and TRBJ2-2 genes on either side, the full variable domain is KAGVTQTPRYLIKTRGQQVTLSCSPISGHRSVSWYQQTPGQGLQFLFEYFSETQRNKGNFPGRFSGRQFSNSRSEMNVSTLELGDSALYLCASSYPSTGAGELFFGEGSRLTVL.